The rows below give T cell receptor beta chains drawn from one sample of a study of OX40 agonist ivuxolimab in advanced cancers. Clones were sequenced by immunoSEQ multiplex PCR, and TCRdb holds only the in-frame ones, with some missing. In the table there are over 50,000 clones, about four fifths of which are singletons. The sequencing used CD4+ or CD8+ T cells sorted from blood, collected in a trial of the OX40 agonist ivuxolimab. All receptors come from an adult with an advanced solid tumor such as melanoma, head and neck, liver or kidney cancer. The CDR3 runs from the conserved cysteine through the conserved F or W. D genes are given only for firm matches. Size values are once, few and many counts, or a class for expanded clones, and some rows have none.

J gene: TRBJ2-2; clone size: NA; V gene: TRBV27; D gene: NA; CDR3 DNA: TGTGCCAGCAGTTTAAGAGGGGAGTCCACCGGGGAGCTGTTTTTT; CDR3 protein: CASSLRGESTGELFF
J gene: TRBJ2-3; clone size: NA; V gene: TRBV14; D gene: NA; CDR3 DNA: TGTGCCAGCAGCCAAGGGTATAGCACAGATACGCAGTATTTT; CDR3 protein: CASSQGYSTDTQYF
J gene: TRBJ2-3; clone size: NA; V gene: TRBV18; D gene: TRBD1; CDR3 DNA: TGTGCCAGCTCACGCGGACAGGGGCGCACAGATACGCAGTATTTT; CDR3 protein: CASSRGQGRTDTQYF
J gene: TRBJ1-5; clone size: few; V gene: TRBV21-1; D gene: NA; CDR3 DNA: TGTGCCAGCAGCTGCAATCAGCCCCAGCATTTT; CDR3 protein: CASSCNQPQHF
J gene: TRBJ2-7; clone size: few; V gene: TRBV10-2; D gene: NA; CDR3 DNA: TGCGCCAGCAGTGAGTCGTCGGGCACATTCTACGAGCAGTACTTC; CDR3 protein: CASSESSGTFYEQYF
J gene: TRBJ2-5; clone size: NA; V gene: TRBV5-1; D gene: NA; CDR3 DNA: TGCGCCAGCAGCTTGGTCCTAGCCGGGGAGACCCAGTACTTC; CDR3 protein: CASSLVLAGETQYF
J gene: TRBJ2-3; clone size: NA; V gene: TRBV9; D gene: NA; CDR3 DNA: TGTGCCAGCAGCTTTCGGGAGTTCACAGATACGCAGTATTTT; CDR3 protein: CASSFREFTDTQYF
J gene: TRBJ2-2; clone size: once; V gene: TRBV10-1; D gene: NA; CDR3 DNA: TGCGCCAGCAGTGAGTCCGCGGCCGGGGAGCTGTTTTTT; CDR3 protein: CASSESAAGELFF
J gene: TRBJ2-2; clone size: NA; V gene: TRBV9; D gene: NA; CDR3 DNA: TGTGCCAGCAGCGTAGTCGGGTCCGGGGAGCTGTTTTTT; CDR3 protein: CASSVVGSGELFF
J gene: TRBJ2-5; clone size: NA; V gene: TRBV5-4; D gene: TRBD2; CDR3 DNA: TGTGCCAGCAGCTTGGATCATGCGGGAGGAGGGGAGACCCAGTACTTC; CDR3 protein: CASSLDHAGGGETQYF
J gene: TRBJ2-1; clone size: once; V gene: TRBV5-4; D gene: NA; CDR3 DNA: TGTGCCAGCAGCTTTGTAGGAAGCAATGAGCAGTTCTTC; CDR3 protein: CASSFVGSNEQFF
J gene: TRBJ1-4; clone size: once; V gene: TRBV19; D gene: TRBD1; CDR3 DNA: TGTGCCAGTAGTTTAAACAGGGGTCCTAATGAAAAACTGTTTTTT; CDR3 protein: CASSLNRGPNEKLFF
J gene: TRBJ2-4; clone size: NA; V gene: TRBV18; D gene: NA; CDR3 DNA: TGTGCCAGCTCTGCGACAGATGGGTTGTCCAAAAACATTCAGTACTTC; CDR3 protein: CASSATDGLSKNIQYF
J gene: TRBJ1-5; clone size: few; V gene: TRBV5-3; D gene: TRBD1; CDR3 DNA: TGTGCCAGAAGCTTGGCCGGGACAGCCCTTTTGGGGTTATATCAGCCCCAGCATTTT; CDR3 protein: CARSLAGTALLGLYQPQHF
J gene: TRBJ2-2; clone size: NA; V gene: TRBV30; D gene: NA; CDR3 DNA: TGTGCCTGGAGTACCATGCTCCACACCGGGGAGCTGTTTTTT; CDR3 protein: CAWSTMLHTGELFF
J gene: TRBJ2-6; clone size: NA; V gene: TRBV5-1; D gene: NA; CDR3 DNA: TGCGCCAGCAGCTCTACCTCTGGGGCCAACGTCCTGACTTTC; CDR3 protein: CASSSTSGANVLTF
J gene: TRBJ1-1; clone size: NA; V gene: TRBV5-4; D gene: NA; CDR3 DNA: TGTGCCAGCAGCTTGGCCAGCATGGGCACTGAAGCTTTCTTT; CDR3 protein: CASSLASMGTEAFF
J gene: TRBJ2-1; clone size: NA; V gene: TRBV10-3; D gene: TRBD1; CDR3 DNA: TGTGCCATCAGTGACACGGGACAGGGTACAATGAGGCAGTTCTTC; CDR3 protein: CAISDTGQGTMRQFF
J gene: TRBJ2-3; clone size: NA; V gene: TRBV7-9; D gene: NA; CDR3 DNA: TGTGCCAGCAGCCCAGGGGGGAACACAGATACGCAGTATTTT; CDR3 protein: CASSPGGNTDTQYF
J gene: TRBJ2-1; clone size: once; V gene: TRBV10-1; D gene: TRBD2; CDR3 DNA: TGCGCCAGCAGTGCGATACTAGCGGGAGGGATTAGGTACAATGAGCAGTTCTTC; CDR3 protein: CASSAILAGGIRYNEQFF
J gene: TRBJ2-7; clone size: NA; V gene: TRBV7-3; D gene: NA; CDR3 DNA: TGTGCCAGCAGCTTAAGGGGAGGAGTAGCGCAATACGAGCAGTACTTC; CDR3 protein: CASSLRGGVAQYEQYF
J gene: TRBJ1-4; clone size: NA; V gene: TRBV5-1; D gene: TRBD1; CDR3 DNA: TGCGCCAGCAGCGTTGGGACAGGCTTTAATGAAAAACTGTTTTTT; CDR3 protein: CASSVGTGFNEKLFF
J gene: TRBJ1-1; clone size: NA; V gene: TRBV19; D gene: NA; CDR3 DNA: TGTGCCAGTAGTATTTGGGATGGGACTGAAGCTTTCTTT; CDR3 protein: CASSIWDGTEAFF
J gene: TRBJ2-3; clone size: NA; V gene: TRBV10-3; D gene: TRBD1; CDR3 DNA: TGTGCCATCAGCAACACAGGGGGCACGCAGTATTTT; CDR3 protein: CAISNTGGTQYF
J gene: TRBJ2-4; clone size: NA; V gene: TRBV18; D gene: NA; CDR3 DNA: TGTGCCAGCTCACTCGCACTACAGATTAGAGCCAAAAACATTCAGTACTTC; CDR3 protein: CASSLALQIRAKNIQYF
J gene: TRBJ2-5; clone size: NA; V gene: TRBV23-1; D gene: NA; CDR3 DNA: TGCGCCAGCAGTCAATCGGGTGGCAGAGAGACCCAGTACTTC; CDR3 protein: CASSQSGGRETQYF
J gene: TRBJ1-2; clone size: NA; V gene: TRBV2; D gene: NA; CDR3 DNA: TGTGCCAGCAGTGCAGGGTTTGGGGGCTACACCTTC; CDR3 protein: CASSAGFGGYTF
J gene: TRBJ2-5; clone size: NA; V gene: TRBV11-3; D gene: NA; CDR3 DNA: TGTGCCAGCAGCTCAGCGGTCCAAGAGACCCAGTACTTC; CDR3 protein: CASSSAVQETQYF
J gene: TRBJ2-3; clone size: NA; V gene: TRBV4-1; D gene: NA; CDR3 DNA: TGCGCCAGCAGCTCCAGACCTACAGATACGCAGTATTTT; CDR3 protein: CASSSRPTDTQYF
J gene: TRBJ2-5; clone size: NA; V gene: TRBV6-1; D gene: NA; CDR3 DNA: TGTGCCAGCAGTGAACTCCCCCAGAGACAAGAGACCCAGTACTTC; CDR3 protein: CASSELPQRQETQYF
J gene: TRBJ1-1; clone size: few; V gene: TRBV9; D gene: NA; CDR3 DNA: TGTGCCAGCGCTAGGGGTACAAGGGGCACTGAAGCTTTCTTT; CDR3 protein: CASARGTRGTEAFF
J gene: TRBJ1-4; clone size: NA; V gene: TRBV5-1; D gene: NA; CDR3 DNA: TGCGCCACCAATAAGGACGGAGGTATGGAAGAAAAACTGTTTTTT; CDR3 protein: CATNKDGGMEEKLFF
J gene: TRBJ2-1; clone size: NA; V gene: TRBV7-9; D gene: TRBD2; CDR3 DNA: TGTGCCACCGGTCTAGCGGGAGGCTCCTACAATGAGCAGTTCTTC; CDR3 protein: CATGLAGGSYNEQFF
J gene: TRBJ1-5; clone size: NA; V gene: TRBV23-1; D gene: TRBD1; CDR3 DNA: TGCGCCAGCAGACGGTGGGACAGGGGCCAGTATAGCAATCAGCCCCAGCATTTT; CDR3 protein: CASRRWDRGQYSNQPQHF
J gene: TRBJ2-7; clone size: NA; V gene: TRBV7-2; D gene: TRBD2; CDR3 DNA: TGTGCCAGCAGCTTAGCGTCTCCCGGACTAGTCTCTTACGAGCAGTACTTC; CDR3 protein: CASSLASPGLVSYEQYF
J gene: TRBJ1-5; clone size: NA; V gene: TRBV2; D gene: NA; CDR3 DNA: TGTGCCAGTAGGGGGGGGCGAGACAATCAGCCCCAGCATTTT; CDR3 protein: CASRGGRDNQPQHF
J gene: TRBJ1-2; clone size: NA; V gene: TRBV7-2; D gene: NA; CDR3 DNA: TGTGCCAGCAGCTTAGTGGCCAGGGAGTCTAACTATGGCTACACCTTC; CDR3 protein: CASSLVARESNYGYTF
J gene: TRBJ2-7; clone size: NA; V gene: TRBV7-2; D gene: TRBD1; CDR3 DNA: TGTGCCACCAAATCCGGGACAGGGGGCCCCGAGCAGTACTTC; CDR3 protein: CATKSGTGGPEQYF
J gene: TRBJ2-3; clone size: NA; V gene: TRBV19; D gene: TRBD1; CDR3 DNA: TGTGCCAGTACCTCGATGATGGGTGTAGGGGGCCGGGATACGCAGTATTTT; CDR3 protein: CASTSMMGVGGRDTQYF
J gene: TRBJ2-1; clone size: NA; V gene: TRBV11-2; D gene: NA; CDR3 DNA: TGTGCCAGCAGCTTAGCCCGAGCGGCTTGGGGGGATGAGCAGTTCTTC; CDR3 protein: CASSLARAAWGDEQFF
J gene: TRBJ1-1; clone size: NA; V gene: TRBV11-2; D gene: NA; CDR3 DNA: TGTGCCAGCAGCTGGGATGTGGGATTGACTGAAGCTTTCTTT; CDR3 protein: CASSWDVGLTEAFF
J gene: TRBJ2-2; clone size: NA; V gene: TRBV30; D gene: NA; CDR3 DNA: TGTGCCTGGAGTACTTCGCAGTGGACCGGGGAGCTGTTTTTT; CDR3 protein: CAWSTSQWTGELFF
J gene: TRBJ1-2; clone size: once; V gene: TRBV7-8; D gene: NA; CDR3 DNA: TGTGCCAGCAGCTTATATCCGGGCGCCGGGCACGGCTACACCTTC; CDR3 protein: CASSLYPGAGHGYTF
J gene: TRBJ2-5; clone size: NA; V gene: TRBV7-7; D gene: TRBD2; CDR3 DNA: TGTGCTAGCAGCTTCGGCGGGAGTCAAGAGACCCAGTACTTC; CDR3 protein: CASSFGGSQETQYF
J gene: TRBJ2-3; clone size: NA; V gene: TRBV21-1; D gene: NA; CDR3 DNA: TGTGCCAGCAGCAAAGCGCGCGGTCCAGCGGAGCTCACAGATACGCAGTATTTT; CDR3 protein: CASSKARGPAELTDTQYF
J gene: TRBJ1-2; clone size: NA; V gene: TRBV20-1; D gene: NA; CDR3 DNA: TGCAGTGCAGCGGTAAACTATGGCTACACCTTC; CDR3 protein: CSAAVNYGYTF
J gene: TRBJ1-1; clone size: NA; V gene: TRBV9; D gene: NA; CDR3 DNA: TGTGCCAGCAGCGTAGAGGTGAGTGACCGTGAAGCTTTCTTT; CDR3 protein: CASSVEVSDREAFF
J gene: TRBJ1-5; clone size: NA; V gene: TRBV30; D gene: TRBD1; CDR3 DNA: TGTGCCTGGAGTTTCGGACAGGGCGAGGGGCCCCAGCATTTT; CDR3 protein: CAWSFGQGEGPQHF
J gene: TRBJ2-3; clone size: NA; V gene: TRBV5-1; D gene: NA; CDR3 DNA: TGCGCCAGCAGCTTGGGCCTGAAAGATACGCAGTATTTT; CDR3 protein: CASSLGLKDTQYF
J gene: TRBJ2-3; clone size: NA; V gene: TRBV5-1; D gene: NA; CDR3 DNA: TGCGCCAGCAGCTTGGCAGCAGATACGCAGTATTTT; CDR3 protein: CASSLAADTQYF